A selection of T cell receptor beta chains follows, all from one sample in a study of blood T cells in healthy people across ages. MiXCR, applied by TCRdb to the 5' RACE reads, yields one record per CDR3 protein. In the table there are around 1,000,000 distinct CDR3 sequences, 20% to 25% of which are singletons. A further study also used this sample, focusing on T cells of mothers and their children.

The sample taken for sequencing was blood. Source of these receptors: a girl aged 2-10 years in good health. Both conserved end residues are part of each CDR3. Each record gives: J gene, D gene, clone size, V gene, CDR3 protein, CDR3 DNA. A D gene is named only where the DNA matches it firmly. Part of the rows lack a size; the others show once, few, many or a class for expanded clones.

>TRBJ1-2|NA|few|TRBV6-5
CASSYSRGLDYGYTF
TGTGCCAGCAGTTACTCGAGGGGATTGGACTATGGCTACACCTTC
>TRBJ1-5|NA|NA|TRBV12-3/TRBV12-4
CASSLGGPKSNQPQHF
TGTGCCAGCAGTTTAGGCGGCCCAAAGAGCAATCAGCCCCAGCATTTT
>TRBJ2-7|TRBD2|NA|TRBV18
CASSPPGREGEQYF
TGTGCCAGCTCACCACCGGGAAGGGAGGGCGAGCAGTACTTC
>TRBJ1-4|NA|few|TRBV4-1
CASSQGVSEKLFF
TGCGCCAGCAGCCAAGGTGTAAGTGAAAAACTGTTTTTT
>TRBJ2-7|NA|NA|TRBV4-3
CASSQHGGGSSYEQYF
TGCGCCAGCAGCCAACATGGAGGAGGGAGCTCCTACGAGCAGTACTTC
>TRBJ2-4|NA|NA|TRBV7-9
CASSLIHSGELYF
TGTGCCAGCAGCTTAATCCATTCGGGAGAGCTTTACTTC
>TRBJ2-7|TRBD2|NA|TRBV11-1
CASSPRDYDTYEQYF
TGTGCCAGCAGCCCCCGGGACTACGATACCTACGAGCAGTACTTC
>TRBJ2-3|TRBD2|NA|TRBV7-2
CASSFRLAGADTQYF
TGTGCCAGCAGCTTCCGGCTAGCGGGGGCAGATACGCAGTATTTT
>TRBJ2-3|NA|few|TRBV15
CATSRDPGSSDTQYF
TGTGCCACCAGCAGAGACCCAGGGAGTTCAGATACGCAGTATTTT
>TRBJ2-5|TRBD2|NA|TRBV9
CASSVGTSGGQETQYF
TGTGCCAGCAGCGTAGGGACTAGCGGGGGCCAAGAGACCCAGTACTTC
>TRBJ2-3|NA|NA|TRBV29-1
CSVIIWTGDTQYF
TGCAGCGTAATAATATGGACGGGAGATACGCAGTATTTT
>TRBJ2-1|NA|few|TRBV29-1
CSPRLLGEQFF
TGCAGCCCTCGGCTTCTGGGTGAGCAGTTCTTC
>TRBJ2-4|NA|NA|TRBV11-1
CASSLVGAGLAKNIQYF
TGTGCCAGCAGCTTAGTAGGTGCCGGGCTAGCCAAAAACATTCAGTACTTC
>TRBJ1-1|TRBD1|NA|TRBV7-9
CASSFGQENTEAFF
TGTGCCAGCAGCTTCGGACAGGAAAACACTGAAGCTTTCTTT
>TRBJ2-7|NA|few|TRBV11-1
CASSLVGQPYEQYF
TGTGCCAGCAGCTTAGTTGGGCAGCCCTACGAGCAGTACTTC
>TRBJ2-5|NA|NA|TRBV2
CASYTETQYF
TGTGCCAGTTACACAGAGACCCAGTACTTC
>TRBJ2-3|TRBD2|NA|TRBV15
CATSRADSGGSTDTQYF
TGTGCCACCAGCAGAGCGGATAGCGGGGGGAGCACAGATACGCAGTATTTT
>TRBJ2-7|TRBD2|NA|TRBV20-1
CSASATGTSGGYEQYF
TGCAGTGCTAGTGCAACCGGGACTAGCGGGGGCTACGAGCAGTACTTC
>TRBJ1-5|TRBD1|few|TRBV20-1
CSATDYRGRLGGFYQPQHF
TGCAGTGCTACGGATTATAGGGGGCGTTTAGGAGGGTTCTATCAGCCCCAGCATTTT
>TRBJ2-1|TRBD2|NA|TRBV20-1
CSAREGFAGGPNEQFF
TGCAGTGCTAGAGAAGGGTTTGCGGGGGGGCCCAATGAGCAGTTCTTC
>TRBJ2-7|NA|many|TRBV7-2
CASSLAGGGEQYF
TGTGCCAGCAGCTTAGCAGGGGGAGGCGAGCAGTACTTC
>TRBJ2-5|NA|NA|TRBV25-1
CASSESWYQETQYF
TGTGCCAGCAGTGAATCCTGGTACCAAGAGACCCAGTACTTC
>TRBJ2-2|NA|few|TRBV9
CASSVNIVPEHTGELFF
TGTGCCAGCAGCGTAAACATAGTCCCAGAACACACCGGGGAGCTGTTTTTT
>TRBJ2-1|TRBD1|NA|TRBV15
CATSRIRGSEQFF
TGTGCCACCAGCAGAATCAGGGGGAGCGAGCAGTTCTTC
>TRBJ2-7|TRBD1|NA|TRBV29-1
CSAYQGDKQYF
TGCAGCGCGTATCAGGGGGATAAGCAGTACTTC
>TRBJ2-7|NA|NA|TRBV2
CASSGGPGSSYEQYF
TGTGCCAGCAGTGGAGGGCCCGGGAGCTCCTACGAGCAGTACTTC
>TRBJ2-1|NA|NA|TRBV21-1
CARSVYNEQFF
TGTGCCAGGAGCGTATACAATGAGCAGTTCTTC
>TRBJ2-1|NA|NA|TRBV28
CASSLDFEKEEQFF
TGTGCCAGCAGTTTAGATTTCGAAAAGGAGGAGCAGTTCTTC
>TRBJ2-7|NA|NA|TRBV5-1
CASSLAMNYEQYF
TGCGCCAGCAGCTTAGCGATGAACTACGAGCAGTACTTC
>TRBJ2-3|NA|NA|TRBV7-2
CASSLHRADTQYF
TGTGCCAGCAGCTTACACAGGGCCGATACGCAGTATTTT
>TRBJ2-7|NA|few|TRBV11-2
CASNFGQGNYEQYF
TGTGCCAGCAACTTCGGCCAGGGGAACTACGAGCAGTACTTC
>TRBJ1-2|NA|NA|TRBV18
CASSPRGDTANGYTF
TGTGCCAGCTCACCAAGGGGGGACACCGCCAATGGCTACACCTTC
>TRBJ1-2|NA|few|TRBV6-1
CASSFGLSDITF
TGTGCCAGCAGTTTTGGTCTCTCTGACATTACCTTC
>TRBJ2-5|NA|few|TRBV25-1
CASSERWTQYF
TGTGCCAGCAGTGAGCGTTGGACCCAGTACTTC
>TRBJ2-1|TRBD2|NA|TRBV20-1
CSAEGLAGYEQFF
TGCAGTGCTGAGGGACTAGCGGGATATGAGCAGTTCTTC
>TRBJ1-1|NA|NA|TRBV28
CASSLTGIGAFF
TGTGCCAGCAGCTTAACAGGGATTGGAGCTTTCTTT
>TRBJ1-1|NA|NA|TRBV4-3
CASSQGTTGWDTEAFF
TGCGCCAGCAGCCAAGGGACCACAGGGTGGGACACTGAAGCTTTCTTT
>TRBJ2-3|TRBD2|NA|TRBV7-2
CASSSRQTSGGFPDTQYF
TGTGCCAGCAGCTCCCGACAGACTAGCGGGGGGTTTCCAGATACGCAGTATTTT
>TRBJ2-1|NA|NA|TRBV20-1
CSAPLSSAFNEQFF
TGCAGTGCTCCTTTAAGTTCCGCTTTCAATGAGCAGTTCTTC
>TRBJ2-7|TRBD1|NA|TRBV29-1
CSGRQGGSYEQHF
TGCAGCGGGCGACAGGGGGGATCCTACGAGCAGCACTTC
>TRBJ1-1|NA|NA|TRBV7-2
CASSFAGMGGNTEAFF
TGTGCCAGCAGCTTCGCGGGGATGGGGGGGAACACTGAAGCTTTCTTT
>TRBJ2-5|NA|NA|TRBV20-1
CSARGAGGVRETQYF
TGCAGTGCTAGAGGGGCGGGCGGCGTGCGAGAGACCCAGTACTTC
>TRBJ2-3|NA|NA|TRBV9
CASSVVDRDTQYF
TGTGCCAGCAGCGTAGTGGACAGAGATACGCAGTATTTT
>TRBJ1-5|NA|few|TRBV12-3/TRBV12-4
CASSGMGVDQPQHF
TGTGCCAGCAGTGGGATGGGAGTAGATCAGCCCCAGCATTTT